These 29 T cell receptor beta chains were sequenced from one sample in a study of shared clonotypes between healthy human individuals. Sequencing was performed with immunoSEQ multiplex PCR; in TCRdb, only in-frame clones are kept and a portion is missing. This table holds roughly 2.6 million clones, approximately 92% found once. Sequencing was performed on naive CD4+ T cells sorted from blood. Subset meaning: CD45RA+ positively selected. These receptor sequences come from a young man in good health.

The rearrangement links TRBV7-9 to TRBJ2-5, with TRBD2 identical over 13 bases. The J call is in doubt because the DNA end fits TRBJ2-7 better. Germline CDR1 is SEHNR and CDR2 is FQNEAQ (reference sequence). The CDR3 sequence is 15 residues long. The CDR3 reads CASSKGLAGNYEQYF. CDR3 nucleotide sequence: TGTGCCAGCAGCAAGGGACTAGCGGGGAATTACGAGCAGTACTTC.

The chain combines TRBV4-1 with TRBJ1-3; TRBD1 matches 7 bases. The CDR3 contains 16 residues. Per germline, CDR1 MGHRA and CDR2 YSYEKL. Trimming cost V 1 base and J 4 bases; bases outside gene matches: 7. The CDR3 coding sequence is TGCGCCAGCAGCCAAGTTGAGGGGGCTAGCGGAAACACCATATATTTT. The encoded protein is CASSQVEGASGNTIYF.

The chain links TRBV6-5 to TRBJ2-7; the D gene is possibly TRBD2 (5 bases). The V and J ends lost 5 bases and 6 bases respectively, with 17 bases between them. CDR3 length: 14 amino acids. Germline V gene data show CDR1 as MNHEY and CDR2 as SVGAGI. The CDR3 is CASSPPGLQGEQYF. The CDR3 DNA follows: TGTGCCAGCAGTCCTCCCGGACTCCAAGGCGAGCAGTACTTC.

Turning to this clone: Other DNA sequences of this sample code for an identical CDR3. The gene calls are TRBV6-5 and TRBJ2-7; 7 positions agree with TRBD1. The CDR3 totals 13 residues. V dropped 6 bases and J dropped 0; count of bases not matched to a gene: 2. The germline V gene encodes CDR1 MNHEY and CDR2 SVGAGI. CDR3 amino acids: CASSRQGSYEQYF. The CDR3 nucleotides are TGTGCCAGCAGCCGACAGGGCTCCTACGAGCAGTACTTC.

The V and J genes are TRBV18 and TRBJ1-6; 7 bases are shared with TRBD1. The CDR3 extends over 13 amino acids. CDR1 and CDR2 from the germline V gene are KGHSH and LQKENI. V shed 2 bases, J shed 9 bases, and the junction held 1 base outside the gene matches. This chain's CDR3 is CASSPNRGSPLHF. CDR3 nucleotide sequence: TGTGCCAGCTCACCAAACAGGGGTTCACCCCTCCACTTT.

Points on this clone: The sample contains more than one DNA sequence encoding this CDR3. This CDR3 reads CASSLVGSSSGNTIYF. CDR3 DNA: TGCGCCAGCAGCTTGGTGGGCAGCAGCTCTGGAAACACCATATATTTT. The V and J genes are TRBV5-1 and TRBJ1-3; no clear D. Trimming stripped 0 bases from V and 0 bases from J, with 10 bases between. Germline loops: CDR1 SGHRS, CDR2 YFSETQ. There are 16 residues in the CDR3.

This chain joins TRBV7-2 and TRBJ1-1; TRBD1 matches 8 bases. This CDR3 spans 16 amino acids. Germline assignment: CDR1 SGHTA and CDR2 FQGNSA. V dropped 4 bases and J dropped 0; count of bases not matched to a gene: 7. In DNA, the CDR3 is TGTGCCAGCAGCTCGGGACAGGTTCTCATGAACACTGAAGCTTTCTTT. Amino acid sequence: CASSSGQVLMNTEAFF.

This CDR3 reads CASSVSSGTGIYEQYF. The CDR3, as DNA: TGTGCCAGCAGCGTATCCTCCGGGACAGGGATCTACGAGCAGTACTTC. The V call is TRBV9, the J call TRBJ2-7; 9 bases are shared with TRBD1. V lost 1 base and J lost 3; bases outside the gene matches: 8. In germline, CDR1 is SGDLS, CDR2 YYNGEE. This CDR3 has 16 residues.

The J gene is TRBJ2-2, the V gene TRBV6-5; D may be TRBD1 (6 bases). Trimming shortened V by 7 bases and J by 5 bases, and 17 bases separated the two germline ends. The germline CDR1 and CDR2 sequences are MNHEY and SVGAGI. CDR3 length: 15 amino acids. The CDR3 DNA reads TGTGCCAGCACAGGGACATCCTTGGGTACCGGGGAGCTGTTTTTT. This gives the protein CASTGTSLGTGELFF.

This chain uses TRBV19 with TRBJ2-2, with TRBD1 matching 12 bases. V was clipped by 7 bases and J by 5 bases; unmatched bases: 14. The length of the CDR3 is 18 residues. In germline, CDR1 is LNHDA, CDR2 SQIVND (reference sequence). The CDR3 is CASKIGTGGVIGTGELFF. The CDR3 region has the DNA TGTGCCAGTAAGATAGGGACAGGGGGCGTAATTGGGACCGGGGAGCTGTTTTTT.

Of note for this clone: Other DNA sequences in the sample encode the same CDR3. The rearrangement uses TRBV19 and TRBJ1-1; 10 bases align to TRBD1. CDR1 and CDR2 (germline): LNHDA, SQIVND (reference sequence). The CDR3 runs to 14 residues. The ends lost 5 bases at V and 5 bases at J; junction bases unmatched: 5. In nucleotides, the CDR3 is TGTGCCAGTAGTCCCGGACAGGGGGGAACTGAAGCTTTCTTT. Its protein product is CASSPGQGGTEAFF.

The chain uses TRBV7-6 and TRBJ2-2; no firm D call. The CDR3 extends over 11 amino acids. Germline V gene lookup returns CDR1 SGHVS and CDR2 FNYEAQ. The V end was cut by 5 bases, the J end by 6 bases, with 4 bases between. CDR3 in DNA: TGTGCCAGCAGCCCTGCCGGGGAGCTGTTTTTT. Amino acid sequence: CASSPAGELFF.

The V call is TRBV2, the J call TRBJ2-3, with D unclear. CDR3 length: 14 amino acids. Germline lookup yields CDR1 SNHLY and CDR2 FYNNEI. Trimming cost V 4 bases and J 0 bases, with 8 bases left between them. The CDR3 DNA reads TGTGCCAGCAGTGTGCCTAGTAGCACAGATACGCAGTATTTT. The encoded protein is CASSVPSSTDTQYF.

This chain links TRBV10-3 with TRBJ2-3, with unresolved D. V was cut by 10 bases and J by 0 bases, with 11 bases left in between. CDR1 and CDR2 from the germline V gene are ENHRY and SYGVKD. The CDR3 contains 13 residues. The CDR3 nucleotides read TGTGCCACTGGGCCCTCTAGCACAGATACGCAGTATTTT. Amino acid sequence: CATGPSSTDTQYF.

The chain combines TRBV5-6 with TRBJ1-4; D ambiguous. The CDR3 runs to 16 residues. CDR1 is SGHDT, CDR2 YYEEEE, per germline. Trimming removed 4 bases from V and 3 bases from J, with 16 bases in between. CDR3 sequence reads: CASSIVTGFSNEKLFF. The CDR3 coding sequence is TGTGCCAGCAGCATAGTCACCGGGTTTTCTAATGAAAAACTGTTTTTT.

This chain joins TRBV27 and TRBJ1-2; the D is unclear. The germline gives CDR1 MNHEY, CDR2 SMNVEV (reference sequence). The V gene lost 5 bases and the J gene lost 8 bases, with 18 bases spanning the gap. CDR3 length: 14 residues. The CDR3 here is CASSLRAHSDGYTF. The CDR3 nucleotides are TGTGCCAGCAGTCTCCGGGCCCATTCTGACGGCTACACCTTC.

This chain links TRBV5-5 with TRBJ2-5; D is perhaps TRBD2 (6 bases). CDR1 SGHKS and CDR2 YYEKEE come from the germline V gene (reference sequence). The V gene lost 4 bases and the J gene lost 8 bases, with 24 bases spanning the gap. This CDR3 comprises 16 residues. CDR3 DNA sequence: TGTGCCAGCAGCCTGGACCGGTCTAGCGACAAGAGAACCCAGTACTTC. Protein product: CASSLDRSSDKRTQYF.

The chain employs TRBV6-1 and TRBJ2-1; D is possibly TRBD2 (5 bases). This CDR3 spans 14 amino acids. CDR1 is MNHNS, CDR2 SASEGT, per germline. The V and J ends lost 7 bases and 4 bases respectively, with 14 bases between them. CDR3 in DNA: TGTGCCAGCACTCGGGCTAGCAGGTACAATGAGCAGTTCTTC. This sequence encodes CASTRASRYNEQFF.

The chain uses TRBV5-1 and TRBJ2-2; possibly TRBD2 for D (5 bases). The CDR3 sequence is 14 residues long. Trimming removed 5 bases at V and 0 bases at J, with 8 bases between. From germline, CDR1 is SGHRS and CDR2 YFSETQ. CDR3 protein: CASRAEANTGELFF. CDR3 nucleotides: TGCGCCAGCAGGGCGGAGGCGAACACCGGGGAGCTGTTTTTT.

With respect to this clone: Other DNA sequences in this sample translate to the same CDR3. The chain couples TRBV20-1 to TRBJ1-1, with unresolved D. Trimming stripped 3 bases from V and 7 bases from J, with 6 bases between. From germline, CDR1 is DFQATT and CDR2 SNEGSKA (reference sequence). CDR3 length: 10 amino acids. CDR3 in DNA: TGCAGTGCTAGGGCCGTTGAAGCTTTCTTT. This encodes CSARAVEAFF.

The genes are TRBV7-6 and TRBJ1-4; the D is unclear. Germline CDR1 reads SGHVS; CDR2 reads FNYEAQ. The CDR3 runs to 18 residues. V dropped 1 base and J dropped 0 bases, with 15 bases sitting between them. CDR3 sequence: CASSLGGLIGATNEKLFF. The CDR3 region has the DNA TGTGCCAGCAGCTTAGGTGGCCTCATTGGGGCAACTAATGAAAAACTGTTTTTT. The full variable domain, its missing parts supplied by reference TRBV7-6 and TRBJ1-4, is GAGVSQSPRYKVTKRGQDVALRCDPISGHVSLYWYRQALGQGPEFLTYFNYEAQQDKSGLPNDRFSAERPEGSISTLTIQRTEQRDSAMYRCASSLGGLIGATNEKLFFGSGTQLSVL.

The chain couples TRBV11-2 to TRBJ2-1; D is tentatively TRBD1 or TRBD2 (6 bases each). V lost 5 bases to trimming and J lost 8 bases, with 25 bases between them. The CDR3 is made up of 17 amino acids. CDR1 is SGHAT and CDR2 is FQNNGV in the germline V gene. CDR3 protein: CASSPFGGKTSDDEQFF. DNA for the CDR3: TGTGCCAGCAGCCCGTTCGGGGGCAAGACGTCCGACGATGAGCAGTTCTTC.

This sequence joins TRBV19 and TRBJ2-2; D uncertain. Looked up from germline, CDR1 is LNHDA and CDR2 is SQIVND (reference sequence). V lost 3 bases and J 7 bases, leaving 9 bases between the germline ends. The CDR3 has 13 residues. This chain's CDR3 is CASSILWDGELFF. Here the CDR3 DNA reads TGTGCCAGTAGTATCCTATGGGACGGGGAGCTGTTTTTT.

The CDR3 bases are TGTGCCAGCAGCGGCCGGATGGGGAACACTGAAGCTTTCTTT. Amino acids: CASSGRMGNTEAFF. The chain links TRBV7-9 to TRBJ1-1, with D unresolved. CDR3 length: 14 amino acids. The germline V and J ends were trimmed by 5 bases and 1 base, with 11 bases remaining between them. The germline V gene has CDR1 SEHNR and CDR2 FQNEAQ (reference sequence).

Turning to this clone: This sample includes further DNA sequences coding for the same CDR3. The rearrangement joins TRBV6-5 to TRBJ2-7; D is perhaps TRBD1 (6 bases). Per the germline V gene, CDR1 is MNHEY and CDR2 is SVGAGI. The CDR3 loop spans 15 amino acids. Deletions cut 0 bases from V and 2 bases from J, with 11 bases between. The CDR3 coding sequence is TGTGCCAGCAGTTACTCCAGGGGCCCTCCCTACGAGCAGTACTTC. Translated: CASSYSRGPPYEQYF.

The chain employs TRBV18 and TRBJ1-4, with 7 bases identical to TRBD1. The CDR3 loop spans 14 amino acids. The germline V gene has CDR1 KGHSH and CDR2 LQKENI. Losses at the gene ends were 6 bases for V and 3 bases for J; bases not matched to a gene: 4. The CDR3 DNA follows: TGTGCCAGCTCGCTCGGGACAGCTAATGAAAAACTGTTTTTT. Protein sequence: CASSLGTANEKLFF. The whole variable domain, remainder taken from reference TRBV18 and TRBJ1-4, is NAGVMQNPRHLVRRRGQEARLRCSPMKGHSHVYWYRQLPEEGLKFMVYLQKENIIDESGMPKERFSAEFPKEGPSILRIQQVVRGDSAAYFCASSLGTANEKLFFGSGTQLSVL.

The chain joins TRBV14 to TRBJ2-7, with D tentatively TRBD1 (5 bases). V was cut by 1 base and J by 7 bases, with 14 bases left in between. Germline loops: CDR1 SGHDN, CDR2 FVKESK. The CDR3 spans 14 residues. As DNA, the CDR3 is TGTGCCAGCAGCCAAGTTGCAAGGCAGGGTGAGCAGTACTTC. It specifies CASSQVARQGEQYF.

The chain has TRBV30 and TRBJ1-6; tentatively, D is TRBD1 (5 bases). The CDR3 runs to 15 residues. Trimming cost V 1 base and J 1 base, with 8 bases left between them. Germline CDR1 is GTSNPN and CDR2 is SVGIG (reference sequence). The CDR3 DNA is TGTGCCTGGAGTGGGGCAGGGTCCTATAATTCACCCCTCCACTTT. This encodes CAWSGAGSYNSPLHF. Full variable domain (rest looked up from reference TRBV30 and TRBJ1-6): SQTIHQWPATLVQPVGSPLSLECTVEGTSNPNLYWYRQAAGRGLQLLFYSVGIGQISSEVPQNLSASRPQDRQFILSSKKLLLSDSGFYLCAWSGAGSYNSPLHFGNGTRLTVT.

The gene calls are TRBV2 and TRBJ1-2; D is possibly TRBD1 (5 bases). Trimming stripped 4 bases from V and 5 bases from J, with 14 bases between. In germline, CDR1 is SNHLY, CDR2 FYNNEI. The CDR3 is 14 residues long. CDR3 protein: CASSGPGKGYGYTF. CDR3 in DNA: TGTGCCAGCAGTGGGCCGGGAAAGGGGTATGGCTACACCTTC.